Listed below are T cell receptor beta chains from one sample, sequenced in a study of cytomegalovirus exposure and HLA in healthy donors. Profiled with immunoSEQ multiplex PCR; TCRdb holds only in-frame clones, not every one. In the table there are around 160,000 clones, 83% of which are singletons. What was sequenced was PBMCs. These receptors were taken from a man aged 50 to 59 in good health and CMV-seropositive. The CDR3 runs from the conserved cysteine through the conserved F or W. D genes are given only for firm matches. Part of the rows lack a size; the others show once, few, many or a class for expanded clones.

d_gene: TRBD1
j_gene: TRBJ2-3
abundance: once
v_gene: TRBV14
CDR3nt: TGTGCCAGCAGCCAAGTCGGGACAGGGCCCACAGATACGCAGTATTTT
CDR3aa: CASSQVGTGPTDTQYF

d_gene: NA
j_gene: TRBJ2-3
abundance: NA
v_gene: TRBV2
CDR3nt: TGTGCCATATATACAGGGACTAACACAGATACGCAGTATTTT
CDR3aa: CAIYTGTNTDTQYF

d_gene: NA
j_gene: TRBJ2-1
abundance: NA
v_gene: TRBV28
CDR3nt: TGTGCCAGCAGTAAGGGAGATAGCTCCTACAATGAGCAGTTCTTC
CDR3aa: CASSKGDSSYNEQFF

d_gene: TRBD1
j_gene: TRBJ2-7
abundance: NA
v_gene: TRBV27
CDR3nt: TGTGCCAGCAGCATAAACAGGGGAACCTACGAGCAGTACTTC
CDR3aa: CASSINRGTYEQYF

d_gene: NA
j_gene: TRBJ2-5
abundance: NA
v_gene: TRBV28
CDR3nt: TGTGCCAGCAGTTTTCGGGGGCAAGAGACCCAGTACTTC
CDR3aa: CASSFRGQETQYF

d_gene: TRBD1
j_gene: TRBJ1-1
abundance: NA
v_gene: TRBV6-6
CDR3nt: TGTGCCAGCAGCCCACCCGCAGGGGGCGGCACTGAAGCTTTCTTT
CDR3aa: CASSPPAGGGTEAFF

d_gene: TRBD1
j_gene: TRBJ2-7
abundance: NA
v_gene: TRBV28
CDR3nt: TGTGCCACCCTGGACAGGGGGCCGGGGGTCGAGCAGTACTTC
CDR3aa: CATLDRGPGVEQYF

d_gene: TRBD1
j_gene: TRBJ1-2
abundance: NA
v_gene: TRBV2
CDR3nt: TGTGCCAGCAGGCTACCGACAGGGACAGGATGGGCCTATGGCTACACCTTC
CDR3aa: CASRLPTGTGWAYGYTF

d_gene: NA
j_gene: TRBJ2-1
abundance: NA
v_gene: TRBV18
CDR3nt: TGTGCCAGCCGGCCCCAGGGTACCAATGAGCAGTTCTTC
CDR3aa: CASRPQGTNEQFF

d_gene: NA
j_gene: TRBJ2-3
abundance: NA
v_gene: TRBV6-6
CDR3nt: TGTGCCAGTCGGGGGAATGGAGATACGCAGTATTTT
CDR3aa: CASRGNGDTQYF

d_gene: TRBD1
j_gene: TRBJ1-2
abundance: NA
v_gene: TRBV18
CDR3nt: TGTGCCAGCTCACTCATACTCGGACAGGTATATGGCTACACCTTC
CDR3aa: CASSLILGQVYGYTF